The 17 T cell receptor beta chains in this list originate from one sample, sequenced in a study of T cells in Graves' hyperthyroidism and ophthalmopathy. TCR beta CDR3 region amplification was performed from RNA transcripts. Initially, a first-round RT-PCR of the TCR CDR3 employed the HTBI primer set. Each CDR3 protein gets one entry after TCRdb re-called the multiplex PCR reads with MiXCR. The sample holds over 700,000 distinct CDR3 sequences, about 17% seen once. Specimen: blood. These receptors were collected from a woman between 50 and 59 years old with Graves' hyperthyroidism that later progressed to Graves' ophthalmopathy.

This clonotype has a handful of counts. The chain carries TRBV27 and TRBJ1-5; D may be TRBD1 (5 bases). The germline V gene encodes CDR1 MNHEY and CDR2 SMNVEV (reference sequence). The CDR3 sequence is 14 residues long. V dropped 3 bases and J dropped 5 bases, with 11 bases sitting between them. CDR3 amino acids: CASSFHRSDQPQHF. The CDR3 DNA reads as TGTGCCAGCAGTTTCCACAGGAGTGATCAGCCCCAGCATTTT.

This clonotype was seen many times. The genes are TRBV12-3 or TRBV12-4 and TRBJ1-5; 7 nucleotides match TRBD1. V trimming: 3 bases; J trimming: 6 bases; junction bases outside the gene matches: 5. The CDR3 totals 14 residues. The CDR3 spells CASSLVQGSQPQHF. CDR3 DNA sequence: TGTGCCAGCAGTTTGGTACAGGGGTCTCAGCCCCAGCATTTT.

As to this clonotype: A much larger clone is a single base away; this may be a read error. This chain joins TRBV3-1 and TRBJ1-6; the D is unclear. Trimming pared 5 bases from V and 5 bases from J, leaving 13 bases between. CDR3 length equals 15 residues. CDR1 is LGHDT and CDR2 is YNNKEL in the germline V gene (reference sequence). The CDR3 protein is CASSSRRIDNSPLHF. The CDR3 DNA follows: TGTGCCAGCAGCTCCCGCCGGATCGATAATTCACCCCTCCACTTT.

V gene TRBV5-1 combines with J gene TRBJ2-1; 14 bases match TRBD2. Germline CDR1 is SGHRS and CDR2 is YFSETQ. Trimming at V came to 2 bases and at J to 3 bases, leaving 4 bases not matched to a gene. CDR3 size: 17 residues. The CDR3 DNA is TGCGCCAGCAGCTTCGGACTAGCGGGGGGTAGCTACAATGAGCAGTTCTTC. Protein product: CASSFGLAGGSYNEQFF.

The sample holds a few counts of this clonotype. The V and J genes are TRBV6-1 and TRBJ2-1; 10 bases fit TRBD2. The V segment lost 7 bases and the J segment 7 bases; nucleotides outside the gene matches: 13. The CDR3 consists of 16 residues. The germline V gene has CDR1 MNHNS and CDR2 SASEGT. The CDR3 DNA sequence: TGTGCCAGCATAGGGGGGCCCGGACTAGCGGTAAATGAGCAGTTCTTC. The encoded protein is CASIGGPGLAVNEQFF.

This clonotype came up many times. The chain employs TRBV20-1 and TRBJ1-1; D might be TRBD1 (6 bases). CDR3 length: 18 amino acids. In germline, CDR1 is DFQATT, CDR2 SNEGSKA (reference sequence). V lost 3 bases to trimming and J lost 2 bases, with 25 bases between them. The CDR3 here is CSARPGDKGFGGNTEAFF. The CDR3 nucleotides are TGCAGTGCTAGGCCAGGGGACAAGGGGTTTGGGGGCAACACTGAAGCTTTCTTT.

The V gene is TRBV2, the J gene TRBJ2-2, with 7 bases matching TRBD1. The CDR3 sequence is 13 residues long. CDR1 is SNHLY and CDR2 is FYNNEI in the germline V gene. The V gene end was trimmed by 10 bases and the J gene end by 6 bases; junction bases not matched to a gene: 8. The chain's CDR3 is CATGQEMAGELFF. CDR3 coding DNA: TGTGCCACCGGACAGGAGATGGCCGGGGAGCTGTTTTTT.

The sample holds many counts of this clonotype. J is TRBJ2-5 and V is TRBV18; possible D gene TRBD1, 6 bases. This CDR3 comprises 15 residues. Germline CDR1 and CDR2: KGHSH and LQKENI. The V gene lost 3 bases and the J gene lost 5 bases, with 16 bases spanning the gap. CDR3 DNA: TGTGCCAGCTCACCTATACAGGGCGATGAGGAGACCCAGTACTTC. Encoded protein: CASSPIQGDEETQYF.

In this sample, this clonotype turned up many times. The genes are TRBV2 and TRBJ1-1, with D maybe TRBD1 (5 bases). The CDR3 totals 14 residues. The germline V gene has CDR1 SNHLY and CDR2 FYNNEI. Trimming left V 7 bases short and J 1 base short, with 13 bases between. CDR3 in DNA: TGTGCCAGCACAAGGGGCCCATCGAACACTGAAGCTTTCTTT. Its protein product is CASTRGPSNTEAFF.

This clonotype was counted only a few times. The gene calls are TRBV7-2 and TRBJ1-5; TRBD1 aligns across 7 bases. This CDR3 has 17 residues. Germline V gives CDR1 SGHTA, CDR2 FQGNSA. With 1 base clipped from V and 4 bases from J, the junction kept 10 bases outside the gene matches. Written as DNA, the CDR3 is TGTGCCAGCAGCTTAGGGTTTGGCAGGGGGGAAAATCAGCCCCAGCATTTT. It encodes CASSLGFGRGENQPQHF.

This clonotype was seen only a few times. The CDR3 protein is CATSRDGTGVRGYTF. As DNA, the CDR3 is TGTGCCACCAGCAGAGATGGGACAGGGGTAAGAGGCTACACCTTC. The gene calls are TRBV15 and TRBJ1-2, with 10 bases lining up with TRBD1. Germline loops: CDR1 LNHNV, CDR2 YYDKDF (reference sequence). Trimming at V came to 0 bases and at J to 8 bases, leaving 6 bases not matched to a gene. This CDR3 contains 15 residues.

The CDR3 region has the DNA TGCGCCAGCAGCCGGGACAGCACCCAAGAGACCCAGTACTTC. Translated: CASSRDSTQETQYF. This chain connects TRBV5-1 to TRBJ2-5, with 7 nucleotides matching TRBD1. This CDR3 has 14 residues. J was trimmed by 1 base and V by 4 bases; bases with no gene match: 4. In germline, CDR1 is SGHRS, CDR2 YFSETQ.

The chain carries TRBV6-2 or TRBV6-3 and TRBJ1-6, with D possibly being TRBD1 (6 bases). This CDR3 comprises 13 residues. CDR1 MNHEY and CDR2 SVGEGT come from the germline V gene. Trimming pared 0 bases from V and 9 bases from J, leaving 6 bases between. CDR3 nucleotides: TGTGCCAGCAGTTACTCGACAGGTTCACCCCTCCACTTT. It is translated as CASSYSTGSPLHF.

This clonotype was observed at least ten times. The chain employs TRBV5-1 and TRBJ1-1; D may be TRBD1 (5 bases). V lost 4 bases to trimming and J lost 5 bases, with 12 bases between them. This CDR3 has 13 amino acids. The germline gives CDR1 SGHRS, CDR2 YFSETQ. The CDR3 DNA reads TGCGCCAGCAGCGCCCCGCCAGGGACTGAAGCTTTCTTT. Its protein product is CASSAPPGTEAFF.

At least ten counts were recorded for this clonotype. The chain couples TRBV20-1 to TRBJ1-4; 7 bases fit TRBD1. The CDR3 is 15 amino acids. The germline V gene has CDR1 DFQATT and CDR2 SNEGSKA (reference sequence). Trimming removed 0 bases from V and 3 bases from J; junction bases left unmatched: 4. CDR3 sequence: CSARDAGQSNEKLFF. The CDR3, as DNA: TGCAGTGCTAGAGATGCGGGACAGTCTAATGAAAAACTGTTTTTT.

This clonotype was observed many times. The gene calls are TRBV19 and TRBJ2-1; maybe TRBD2 (5 bases). The V gene lost 4 bases and the J gene lost 9 bases, with 19 bases spanning the gap. The CDR3 length is 15 residues. The germline V gene has CDR1 LNHDA and CDR2 SQIVND (reference sequence). CDR3 bases: TGTGCCAGTAGTAGGAGGACTGCGGTCGCGGGTGAGCAGTTCTTC. Its translation is CASSRRTAVAGEQFF.

In this sample, this clonotype turned up many times. The chain links TRBV3-1 to TRBJ2-7; D gene ambiguous. From germline, CDR1 is LGHDT and CDR2 YNNKEL (reference sequence). Trimming cost V 3 bases and J 4 bases, with 7 bases left between them. The length of the CDR3 is 12 residues. The chain's CDR3 is CASSHGMYEQYF. CDR3 sequence (DNA): TGTGCCAGCAGCCATGGCATGTACGAGCAGTACTTC.